A single sample gave rise to the 19 T cell receptor beta chains below, sequenced in a study of cytomegalovirus exposure and HLA in healthy donors. PCR was performed using 60 Vbeta and 13 Jbeta primers. Sequenced by immunoSEQ multiplex PCR; TCRdb stores in-frame clones only, minus some. The sample contains about 160,000 clones, around 77% of which appear only once. Sequencing was done on a sample of PBMCs. Every receptor here comes from a man aged 40-55 years in good health and CMV-seronegative.

This chain joins TRBV25-1 and TRBJ1-1; no firm D call. Germline CDR1 and CDR2: MGHDK and SYGVNS. Trimming removed 1 base at V and 0 bases at J, with 9 bases between. This CDR3 is built from 15 residues. The CDR3 nucleotides are TGTGCCAGCAGTGAATCCGGTTTCATGAACACTGAAGCTTTCTTT. This encodes CASSESGFMNTEAFF.

The CDR3 spells CASDRAYEQYV. The CDR3 bases are TGTGCCAGCGACAGGGCCTACGAGCAGTACGTC. The chain links TRBV2 to TRBJ2-7; 7 bases align to TRBD1. This CDR3 is built from 11 residues. V lost 8 bases and J lost 2; bases outside the gene matches: 0. Germline assignment: CDR1 SNHLY and CDR2 FYNNEI.

This clone was seen a single time. V usage is TRBV19 and J usage is TRBJ1-2; D gene uncertain. This CDR3 comprises 13 residues. Trimming removed 5 bases at V and 1 base at J, with 8 bases between. Germline V gene data show CDR1 as LNHDA and CDR2 as SQIVND (reference sequence). The CDR3 sequence: CASSLRGNYGYTF. CDR3 in DNA: TGTGCCAGTAGTCTTCGGGGTAACTATGGCTACACCTTC.

CDR3 residues: CASSVDSGSPLHF. CDR3 nucleotide sequence: TGTGCCAGCAGCGTAGACTCGGGTTCACCCCTCCACTTT. V and J are TRBV7-3 and TRBJ1-6; the D is unclear. Germline values: CDR1 SGHTA, CDR2 FQGTGA. The CDR3 has 13 amino acids. V was pared by 5 bases and J by 9 bases, with 11 bases between.

V and J are TRBV10-3 and TRBJ1-3; a possible D gene is TRBD1 (5 bases). The V gene lost 6 bases and the J gene lost 0 bases, with 15 bases spanning the gap. The CDR3 loop spans 16 amino acids. The germline V gene encodes CDR1 ENHRY and CDR2 SYGVKD. The CDR3, as DNA: TGTGCCATCAGCCCGAATCGACAGTCCTCTGGAAACACCATATATTTT. Its translation: CAISPNRQSSGNTIYF.

This clone was detected a few times. The chain joins TRBV6-5 to TRBJ2-1; D possibly corresponds to TRBD2 (6 bases). V was clipped by 7 bases and J by 0 bases, with 10 bases between them. The CDR3 totals 14 residues. Germline V lookup: CDR1 MNHEY, CDR2 SVGAGI. CDR3 residues: CASKEGSSYNEQFF. As DNA, the CDR3 is TGTGCCAGCAAGGAGGGGAGCTCCTACAATGAGCAGTTCTTC.

CDR3: CASSLSRTSVYNEQFF. CDR3 DNA: TGTGCCAGCAGTTTATCGCGGACTAGCGTGTACAATGAGCAGTTCTTC. V is TRBV27 and J is TRBJ2-1; 9 positions agree with TRBD2. V trimming: 0 bases; J trimming: 4 bases; junction bases outside the gene matches: 4. CDR1 MNHEY and CDR2 SMNVEV come from the germline V gene (reference sequence). This CDR3 comprises 16 residues.

The rearrangement links TRBV9 to TRBJ2-2, with 9 bases that match TRBD2. The CDR3 consists of 16 residues. CDR1 and CDR2 (germline): SGDLS, YYNGEE. With 5 bases clipped from V and 0 bases from J, the junction kept 5 bases outside the gene matches. The CDR3 sequence: CASSETSGTNTGELFF. In DNA, the CDR3 is TGTGCCAGCAGTGAGACTAGCGGAACGAACACCGGGGAGCTGTTTTTT.

The genes are TRBV4-2 and TRBJ2-7; TRBD1 agrees at 7 bases. The CDR3 spans 14 residues. CDR1 and CDR2 (germline): LGHNA, YNFKEQ. V dropped 0 bases and J dropped 7; count of bases not matched to a gene: 6. The CDR3 loop is CASSQELTGTEQYV. CDR3 bases: TGTGCCAGCAGCCAAGAATTGACAGGGACGGAGCAGTACGTC.

The chain uses TRBV6-5 and TRBJ2-2; 9 bases fit TRBD1. The CDR3 sequence is 15 residues long. Germline CDR1 reads MNHEY; CDR2 reads SVGAGI. V lost 6 bases and J lost 6; bases outside the gene matches: 8. Written as DNA, the CDR3 is TGTGCCAGCAGACCGGGACAGGGAAGGTCCGGGGAGCTGTTTTTT. It translates to CASRPGQGRSGELFF.

The CDR3 nucleotides read TGTGCCAGCAGCCCCGTCCCATCAGGTGTGCAGTACGTC. Translated, it gives CASSPVPSGVQYV. V is TRBV5-4 and J is TRBJ2-7; D is unresolved. The CDR3 totals 13 residues. The V gene's germline CDR1 is SGHNT and CDR2 YYREEE (reference sequence). V lost 4 bases and J lost 9, with 17 bases in between.

V and J are TRBV10-3 and TRBJ1-2, with 8 bases aligning to TRBD1. The CDR3 has 15 amino acids. The germline gives CDR1 ENHRY, CDR2 SYGVKD. After removal of 10 bases from V and 6 bases from J, the junction contained 16 bases not matched to a gene. CDR3 amino acids: CATIGNTLDRDGYTF. The CDR3 DNA follows: TGTGCCACCATAGGGAATACTTTGGACAGGGATGGCTACACCTTC.

The chain links TRBV6-5 to TRBJ2-7; possible D gene TRBD1, 6 bases. The germline CDR1 and CDR2 sequences are MNHEY and SVGAGI. V was clipped by 11 bases and J by 7 bases, with 21 bases between them. The CDR3 loop spans 13 amino acids. The CDR3 nucleotides are TGTGCCGCGGGCCCCCCAGGGGTCCGAGAGCAGTACTTC. Translation: CAAGPPGVREQYF.

The chain joins TRBV29-1 to TRBJ2-6, with D perhaps matching TRBD1 (5 bases). In germline, CDR1 is SQVTM, CDR2 ANQGSEA. This CDR3 region has 16 residues. Trimming took 8 bases from V and 0 from J, leaving 17 bases between them. The CDR3 protein is CSTQTDIDSGANVLTF. CDR3 nucleotide sequence: TGCAGCACCCAGACAGATATAGACTCTGGGGCCAACGTCCTGACTTTC. Filled out from reference TRBV29-1 and TRBJ2-6, the complete variable domain reads SAVISQKPSRDICQRGTSLTIQCQVDSQVTMMFWYRQQPGQSLTLIATANQGSEATYESGFVIDKFPISRPNLTFSTLTVSNMSPEDSSIYLCSTQTDIDSGANVLTFGAGSRLTVL.

This chain links TRBV6-1 with TRBJ2-3; a weak D match, TRBD1 (6 bases). The CDR3 runs to 16 residues. With 4 bases removed from V and 3 bases from J, the gap between germline ends came to 17 bases. Germline values: CDR1 MNHNS, CDR2 SASEGT. The CDR3 protein is CASSVPSIGTTDTQYF. CDR3 coding DNA: TGTGCCAGCAGTGTCCCCTCGATTGGGACAACAGATACGCAGTATTTT.

V and J are TRBV6-1 and TRBJ2-7; tentatively, D is TRBD2 (5 bases). Germline V gene data show CDR1 as MNHNS and CDR2 as SASEGT. V was trimmed by 0 bases and J by 6 bases, leaving 15 bases between them. The length of the CDR3 is 15 residues. The CDR3 sequence is CASSEAQQRGGEQYV. The DNA of the CDR3 is TGTGCCAGCAGTGAAGCGCAACAGCGAGGAGGCGAGCAGTACGTC.

The chain combines TRBV6-5 with TRBJ2-5, with D possibly TRBD1 on 6 matching bases. Trimming stripped 4 bases from V and 5 bases from J, with 17 bases between. CDR1 and CDR2 (germline): MNHEY, SVGAGI. CDR3 length: 15 amino acids. Here the CDR3 reads CASSSTGYPGETQYF. CDR3 nucleotides: TGTGCCAGCAGTTCGACAGGTTATCCGGGGGAGACCCAGTACTTC.

The chain links TRBV28 to TRBJ2-7, with D unclear. V lost 2 bases and J 0 bases, leaving 11 bases between the germline ends. Germline CDR1 reads MDHEN; CDR2 reads SYDVKM. This CDR3 spans 15 amino acids. CDR3 region: CASSLTAGSSYEQYF. CDR3 nucleotides: TGTGCCAGCAGTTTAACCGCTGGTAGCTCCTACGAGCAGTACTTC.

This clone was found a few times. J is TRBJ1-5 and V is TRBV2; a weak D match, TRBD1 (6 bases). Trimming left V 6 bases short and J 9 bases short, with 12 bases between. Germline V gene sequence: CDR1 SNHLY, CDR2 FYNNEI. CDR3 length: 12 amino acids. DNA of the CDR3: TGTGCCAGCAGCGGGGACAACCCGCCCCAGCATTTT. Its protein is CASSGDNPPQHF.